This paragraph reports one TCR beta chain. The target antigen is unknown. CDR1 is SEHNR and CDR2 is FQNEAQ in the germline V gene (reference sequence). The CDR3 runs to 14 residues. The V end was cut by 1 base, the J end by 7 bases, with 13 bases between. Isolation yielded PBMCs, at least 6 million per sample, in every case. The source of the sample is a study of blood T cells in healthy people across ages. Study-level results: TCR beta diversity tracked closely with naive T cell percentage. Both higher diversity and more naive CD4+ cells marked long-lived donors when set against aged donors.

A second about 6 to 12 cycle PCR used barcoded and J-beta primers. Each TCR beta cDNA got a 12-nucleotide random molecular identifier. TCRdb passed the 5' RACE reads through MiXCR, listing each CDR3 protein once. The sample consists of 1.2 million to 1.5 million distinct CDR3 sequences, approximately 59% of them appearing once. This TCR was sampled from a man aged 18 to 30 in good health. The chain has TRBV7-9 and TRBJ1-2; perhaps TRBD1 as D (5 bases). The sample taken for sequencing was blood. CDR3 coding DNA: TGTGCCAGCAGCTTAGTCAGGGACGACGGTGGCTACACCTTC. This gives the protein CASSLVRDDGGYTF.